The entry below gives a single T cell receptor (beta chain) sequence along with its context. Its target is not known. This specimen comes from a study of a mutant IDH1 vaccine in newly diagnosed glioma. Time point defined: week 47, end of study. Vaccination comprised doses that each held 300 ug of mutant IDH1 20-mer peptide, plus topical imiquimod. TCRdb keeps only in-frame clones here, not all; method: immunoSEQ multiplex PCR. This sample has approximately 37,000 clones, with 82% found just once. The ends were cut back, 7 bases at V and 7 bases at J, with 16 bases in the middle. The CDR3 contains 13 residues. Germline values: CDR1 MNHEY, CDR2 SVGAGI.

The sample consisted of PBMCs, taken from a glioma patient whose treatment included an IDH1 peptide vaccine. The genes are TRBV6-5 and TRBJ1-2; D gene ambiguous. The receptor was isolated from a young man with glioma. Some clones in this sample may be carry-over from other donors' samples. The chain's CDR3 is CASTDLRGGGYTF. CDR3 in DNA: TGTGCCAGCACTGATCTCCGGGGAGGTGGCTACACCTTC.